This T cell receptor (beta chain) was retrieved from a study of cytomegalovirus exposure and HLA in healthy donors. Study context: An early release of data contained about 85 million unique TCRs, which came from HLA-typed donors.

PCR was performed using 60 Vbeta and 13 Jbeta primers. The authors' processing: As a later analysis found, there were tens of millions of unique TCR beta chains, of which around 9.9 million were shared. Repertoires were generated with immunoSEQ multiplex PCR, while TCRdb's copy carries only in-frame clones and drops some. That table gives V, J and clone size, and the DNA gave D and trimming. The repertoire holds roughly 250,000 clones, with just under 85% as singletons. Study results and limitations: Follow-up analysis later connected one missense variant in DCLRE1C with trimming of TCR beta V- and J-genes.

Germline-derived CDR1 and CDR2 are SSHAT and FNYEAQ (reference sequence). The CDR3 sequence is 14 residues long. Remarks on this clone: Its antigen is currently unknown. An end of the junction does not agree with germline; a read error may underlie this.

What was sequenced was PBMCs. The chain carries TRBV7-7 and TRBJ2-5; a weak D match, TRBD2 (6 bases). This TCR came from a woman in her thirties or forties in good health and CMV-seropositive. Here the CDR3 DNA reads TGTGCTAGCAGCGCGGGACTGGGTACGGACACCCAGTACTTC. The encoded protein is CASSAGLGTDTQYF.